One sample yielded the 25 T cell receptor beta chains listed below, sequenced in a study of cytomegalovirus exposure and HLA in healthy donors. With 60 Vbeta and 13 Jbeta primers, the PCR was carried out. Clones were read by immunoSEQ multiplex PCR, and TCRdb kept only the in-frame ones, dropping some. Of roughly 98,000 clones listed, approximately 77% are singletons. The sequencing input was PBMCs. The receptors were sampled from a female donor in good health and CMV-seronegative.

The chain recombines TRBV9 with TRBJ1-1; possible D gene TRBD1, 5 bases. The CDR3 length is 14 residues. V was shortened by 4 bases and J by 6 bases, with 16 bases between the two germline ends. Germline V gives CDR1 SGDLS, CDR2 YYNGEE. CDR3 amino acids: CASSPTGGVAEAFF. CDR3 DNA: TGTGCCAGCAGCCCGACGGGGGGGGTGGCTGAAGCTTTCTTT.

The CDR3 sequence: CASSLDPAGRFYEQYF. CDR3 coding DNA: TGTGCCAGCAGCTTAGACCCCGCGGGACGGTTCTACGAGCAGTACTTC. V gene TRBV11-1 combines with J gene TRBJ2-7, with D tentatively TRBD2 (6 bases). Trimming removed 1 base from V and 3 bases from J, with 16 bases in between. CDR1 is SGHAT, CDR2 FQDESV, per germline (reference sequence). This CDR3 comprises 16 residues.

V and J are TRBV9 and TRBJ2-3; D is possibly TRBD1 (5 bases). The CDR3 totals 13 residues. Germline CDR1 SGDLS, CDR2 YYNGEE. V was clipped by 3 bases and J by 9 bases, with 14 bases between them. CDR3 loop: CASSASVPGTQYF. The CDR3 DNA is TGTGCCAGCAGCGCCTCGGTCCCAGGGACGCAGTATTTT.

The chain has TRBV7-8 and TRBJ2-3; 8 positions match TRBD1. Germline values: CDR1 SGHVS, CDR2 FQNEAQ. CDR3 length equals 16 residues. J lost 2 bases, V lost 3 bases, and 7 bases had no gene match. The CDR3 sequence is CASSFWTGTDTDTQYF. In DNA, the CDR3 is TGTGCCAGCAGCTTCTGGACAGGGACTGACACAGATACGCAGTATTTT.

The chain joins TRBV18 to TRBJ2-5; no reliable D call. This CDR3 contains 13 residues. The V gene lost 4 bases and the J gene lost 5 bases, with 11 bases spanning the gap. Germline-derived CDR1 and CDR2 are KGHSH and LQKENI. Written as DNA, the CDR3 is TGTGCCAGCTCACACCGGCTGGAGGAGACCCAGTACTTC. It specifies CASSHRLEETQYF.

V gene TRBV28 combines with J gene TRBJ1-1, with TRBD1 identical over 7 bases. The germline CDR1 and CDR2 sequences are MDHEN and SYDVKM. This CDR3 is built from 11 residues. The V gene end was trimmed by 3 bases and the J gene end by 11 bases; junction bases not matched to a gene: 3. The CDR3 region is CASSFIQGAFF. The CDR3 nucleotides read TGTGCCAGCAGTTTCATACAGGGGGCTTTCTTT.

The V call is TRBV6-5, the J call TRBJ2-3; D may be TRBD2 (5 bases). CDR1 MNHEY and CDR2 SVGAGI come from the germline V gene. Trimming cost V 9 bases and J 3 bases, with 13 bases left between them. The length of the CDR3 is 13 residues. The CDR3 nucleotides read TGTGCCAGTTCCTACCGGAGGACAGATACGCAGTATTTT. The encoded protein is CASSYRRTDTQYF.

The chain combines TRBV28 with TRBJ2-1; D uncertain. Trimming took off 6 bases at V and 7 bases at J, with 28 bases between the two ends. This CDR3 spans 18 amino acids. In germline, CDR1 is MDHEN, CDR2 SYDVKM. CDR3 amino acids: CASSPRQTWSLPGNEQFF. CDR3 nucleotide sequence: TGTGCCAGCAGCCCCCGGCAAACTTGGAGTCTCCCTGGGAATGAGCAGTTCTTC.

The gene calls are TRBV2 and TRBJ2-2; possibly TRBD2 for D (5 bases). This CDR3 contains 13 residues. The V gene lost 11 bases and the J gene lost 4 bases, with 14 bases spanning the gap. Germline V gene sequence: CDR1 SNHLY, CDR2 FYNNEI. CDR3 sequence: CACRDLLTGELFF. CDR3 nucleotides: TGTGCCTGCCGGGATCTACTCACCGGGGAGCTGTTTTTT.

The V call is TRBV5-1, the J call TRBJ1-2; 8 bases match TRBD1. This CDR3 comprises 15 residues. Germline CDR1 SGHRS, CDR2 YFSETQ. V was pared by 5 bases and J by 5 bases, with 11 bases of the junction left unmatched. The CDR3 nucleotides are TGCGCCAGCAGTCCAGGGGGCGCCTCACCTTATGGCTACACCTTC. Translating gives CASSPGGASPYGYTF.

V usage is TRBV7-3 and J usage is TRBJ2-3, with D perhaps TRBD1 (5 bases). V gave up 1 base and J gave up 2 bases, with 10 bases separating them. Per the germline V gene, CDR1 is SGHTA and CDR2 is FQGTGA. This CDR3 is 15 amino acids long. DNA for the CDR3: TGTGCCAGCAGCTTAAGTCAGGGCACCACAGATACGCAGTATTTT. As protein: CASSLSQGTTDTQYF. Full variable domain (remainder filled in from reference TRBV7-3 and TRBJ2-3): GAGVSQTPSNKVTEKGKYVELRCDPISGHTALYWYRQSLGQGPEFLIYFQGTGAADDSGLPNDRFFAVRPEGSVSTLKIQRTERGDSAVYLCASSLSQGTTDTQYFGPGTRLTVL.

This chain uses TRBV18 with TRBJ1-5; TRBD1 aligns across 7 bases. The CDR3 runs to 16 residues. The ends lost 6 bases at V and 4 bases at J; junction bases unmatched: 12. CDR1 and CDR2 from the germline V gene are KGHSH and LQKENI. CDR3 residues: CASSLSGTVGNQPQHF. In DNA, the CDR3 is TGTGCCAGCTCCCTCTCCGGGACAGTGGGGAATCAGCCCCAGCATTTT.

The chain employs TRBV5-6 and TRBJ2-6; D possibly corresponds to TRBD1 (5 bases). Germline V gene sequence: CDR1 SGHDT, CDR2 YYEEEE. V lost 1 base, J lost 1 base, and 9 bases lay in between. This CDR3 spans 16 amino acids. The DNA of the CDR3 is TGTGCCAGCAGCTTGATTGGACATTCTGGGGCCAACGTCCTGACTTTC. It codes for CASSLIGHSGANVLTF.

The J gene is TRBJ1-3, the V gene TRBV30; 7 nucleotides align to TRBD1. After removal of 2 bases from V and 0 bases from J, the junction contained 4 bases not matched to a gene. CDR3 size: 15 residues. Germline CDR1 GTSNPN, CDR2 SVGIG (reference sequence). For the CDR3, the DNA is TGTGCCTGGAGTACCTGGGACAGCTCTGGAAACACCATATATTTT. Translating gives CAWSTWDSSGNTIYF.

The chain recombines TRBV7-2 with TRBJ2-5; D remains unclear. The CDR3 is made up of 13 amino acids. CDR1 is SGHTA, CDR2 FQGNSA, per germline. Deletions cut 2 bases from V and 2 bases from J, with 6 bases between. The CDR3 nucleotides are TGTGCCAGCAGCTTAAACAGACAAGAGACCCAGTACTTC. Its protein product is CASSLNRQETQYF. Using reference TRBV7-2 and TRBJ2-5 for the parts outside the CDR3, the full variable domain is GAGVSQSPSNKVTEKGKDVELRCDPISGHTALYWYRQSLGQGLEFLIYFQGNSAPDKSGLPSDRFSAERTGGSVSTLTIQRTQQEDSAVYLCASSLNRQETQYFGPGTRLLVL.

This clone was seen once. The chain combines TRBV11-2 with TRBJ2-7; 8 bases map to TRBD2. The V and J ends lost 2 bases and 3 bases, in that order; junction bases with no gene match: 3. Germline CDR1 reads SGHAT; CDR2 reads FQNNGV. The CDR3 loop spans 14 amino acids. The CDR3 is CASSLNLAGYEQYF. Written as DNA, the CDR3 is TGTGCCAGCAGCTTAAACCTAGCGGGCTACGAGCAGTACTTC.

The chain recombines TRBV5-1 with TRBJ2-2; D is perhaps TRBD2 (5 bases). Per the germline V gene, CDR1 is SGHRS and CDR2 is YFSETQ. The V end was cut by 4 bases, the J end by 3 bases, with 10 bases between. The CDR3 is 14 residues long. The CDR3 DNA sequence: TGCGCCAGCAGCCCCGAGGGCGACACCGGGGAGCTGTTTTTT. Translating gives CASSPEGDTGELFF.

V is TRBV5-1 and J is TRBJ2-5, with D possibly being TRBD1 (5 bases). The J call is doubtful: the DNA matches TRBJ2-7 better. CDR1 and CDR2 from the germline V gene are SGHRS and YFSETQ. The CDR3 is 15 residues long. Here the CDR3 reads CASSLRGGEYYEQYF. CDR3 nucleotides: TGCGCCAGCAGCTTAAGGGGTGGAGAATACTACGAGCAGTACTTC.

The rearrangement joins TRBV4-3 to TRBJ2-1, with a tentative D call TRBD2 (6 bases). CDR1 and CDR2 from the germline V gene are LGHNA and YSLEER. V lost 0 bases, J lost 6 bases, and 12 bases lay in between. CDR3 length: 15 residues. The CDR3 loop reads CASSQDPFSGNEQFF. In DNA form, the CDR3 reads TGCGCCAGCAGCCAAGATCCCTTTAGCGGCAATGAGCAGTTCTTC.

J is TRBJ1-5 and V is TRBV5-6; TRBD1 matches 8 bases. The V and J ends lost 2 bases and 6 bases, in that order; junction bases with no gene match: 19. CDR3 length: 19 residues. Germline V CDR1 and CDR2: SGHDT, YYEEEE. The CDR3 DNA follows: TGTGCCAGCAGCTTTTGGGCCATGGACAGGGAAGAAGGGGGTCAGCCCCAGCATTTT. It yields the protein CASSFWAMDREEGGQPQHF.

This clone has just one count. The junction departs from germline at one end; a sequencing error may be responsible. V usage is TRBV7-9 and J usage is TRBJ1-1; 7 bases line up with TRBD1. CDR1 SEHNR and CDR2 FQNEAQ come from the germline V gene (reference sequence). The CDR3 has 13 residues. This CDR3 reads CSSRGGRLDEAFF. DNA of the CDR3: TGTTCCAGCAGGGGGGGGCGCCTGGATGAAGCTTTCTTT.

This chain uses TRBV6-5 with TRBJ1-2; D is uncertain. Germline V gives CDR1 MNHEY, CDR2 SVGAGI. The germline V and J ends were trimmed by 4 bases and 0 bases, with 6 bases remaining between them. The CDR3 length is 13 residues. CDR3 nucleotide sequence: TGTGCCAGCAGTTCGGCGGCTAACTATGGCTACACCTTC. It codes for CASSSAANYGYTF.

As concerns this clone: The junction differs from germline at one of its ends, possibly a read error. The gene calls are TRBV7-7 and TRBJ2-5, with D hard to call. This CDR3 comprises 12 residues. The germline gives CDR1 SSHAT, CDR2 FNYEAQ (reference sequence). The chain's CDR3 is CASSPGQETQYF. The DNA of the CDR3 is TGTGCTAGCAGCCCGGGCCAAGAGACCCAGTACTTC.

In DNA form, the CDR3 reads TGTGCCAGCAGCCTTAGATTGACTTCTAACTCTGGAAACACCATATATTTT. Protein: CASSLRLTSNSGNTIYF. The chain joins TRBV4-2 to TRBJ1-3; D remains unclear. V was shortened by 4 bases and J by 0 bases, with 16 bases between the two germline ends. Germline values: CDR1 LGHNA, CDR2 YNFKEQ. This CDR3 has 17 amino acids.

J is TRBJ1-1 and V is TRBV2, with 8 bases aligning to TRBD1. The germline CDR1 and CDR2 sequences are SNHLY and FYNNEI. The CDR3 length is 13 residues. The ends lost 7 bases at V and 4 bases at J; junction bases unmatched: 5. The CDR3 loop reads CASKGQGGTEAFF. The CDR3 nucleotides read TGTGCCAGCAAAGGACAGGGCGGCACTGAAGCTTTCTTT. The variable domain in full, completed from reference TRBV2 and TRBJ1-1, reads EPEVTQTPSHQVTQMGQEVILRCVPISNHLYFYWYRQILGQKVEFLVSFYNNEISEKSEIFDDQFSVERPDGSNFTLKIRSTKLEDSAMYFCASKGQGGTEAFFGQGTRLTVV.